The source of this TCR beta chain is a study of beta chain features in type 1 diabetes. For the study at large: Sorted cells, some 98,000,000 in number, were examined across all samples.

All of the isolated RNA was reverse transcribed, so expressed TCRB transcripts were sequenced. Clones were read by immunoSEQ multiplex PCR, and TCRdb kept only the in-frame ones, dropping some. The sample comprises 600,000 to 700,000 clones, around 12% of which are singletons, and over 0.1% rests with the top ten. Broader study findings: There was a moderate but significant shortening of TCRB CDR3s in all four CD4+ subsets of Type 1 diabetes patients.

V lost 6 bases and J 1 base, leaving 10 bases between the germline ends. CDR1 is MDHEN and CDR2 is SYDVKM in the germline V gene. The CDR3 contains 14 residues. A note on this clone: Its antigen remains unknown.

This rearrangement joins TRBV28 to TRBJ1-5; D possibly corresponds to TRBD1 (5 bases). The source material was naive CD4+ T cells from blood. The sequence derives from a man between 25 and 39 years old with type 1 diabetes. The CDR3 sequence is CASREGSSNQPQHF. DNA for the CDR3: TGTGCCAGCAGGGAGGGGAGCAGCAATCAGCCCCAGCATTTT.